The T cell receptor (beta chain) described here comes from a study of shared clonotypes between healthy human individuals. As to this clone: This sample includes further DNA sequences coding for the same CDR3.

TCRdb keeps only in-frame clones here, not all; method: immunoSEQ multiplex PCR. The sample lists nearly 1 million clones; roughly 72% were seen once. Trimming cost V 5 bases and J 1 base, with 12 bases left between them. Per germline, CDR1 MNHEY and CDR2 SVGAGI. This CDR3 comprises 14 residues. What was sequenced was memory CD4+ T cells sorted from blood. Sample subset: CD45RA-negative fraction. This receptor was identified in a man aged 18 to 35 in good health. The V call is TRBV6-5, the J call TRBJ2-7; D not certain. For the CDR3, the DNA is TGTGCCAGCAGTCCTTGGACCGATTCCTACGAGCAGTACTTC. Its translation: CASSPWTDSYEQYF.